Below, 15 T cell receptor beta chains from the same sample are listed, as sequenced in a study of shared clonotypes between healthy human individuals. Here immunoSEQ multiplex PCR was the method, and the copy in TCRdb shows in-frame clones only, minus some. Seen here are about 2.4 million clones, approximately 93% observed once, and the top ten hold around 0.37%. The specimen was naive CD4+ T cells from PBMCs. The subset denotes: CD45RA+ positively selected. Receptor source: a man aged 18-30 years in good health. Some clones in this sample may be carry-over from other donors' samples.

V is TRBV19 and J is TRBJ2-1; maybe TRBD1 (5 bases). The V and J ends lost 1 base and 3 bases respectively, with 16 bases between them. The CDR3 runs to 17 residues. Per the germline V gene, CDR1 is LNHDA and CDR2 is SQIVND (reference sequence). CDR3 bases: TGTGCCAGTAGTATAGGTTCTGGGCAGGGATACTACAATGAGCAGTTCTTC. It translates to CASSIGSGQGYYNEQFF.

The chain uses TRBV6-5 and TRBJ2-5; D is perhaps TRBD1 (5 bases). V gave up 0 bases and J gave up 5 bases, with 13 bases separating them. This CDR3 is built from 15 residues. Germline assignment: CDR1 MNHEY and CDR2 SVGAGI. CDR3 nucleotides: TGTGCCAGCAGTTACTCCATGACAGTCTGGGAGACCCAGTACTTC. Its protein is CASSYSMTVWETQYF.

This chain links TRBV25-1 with TRBJ1-5; D is ambiguous. Germline CDR1 is MGHDK and CDR2 is SYGVNS. The CDR3 runs to 13 residues. V lost 8 bases and J lost 1, with 9 bases in between. The CDR3 DNA reads TGTGCCAGCGGTGGACGCAGCAATCAGCCCCAGCATTTT. Translation gives CASGGRSNQPQHF.

The V call is TRBV28, the J call TRBJ2-1, with TRBD2 matching 10 bases. Per germline, CDR1 MDHEN and CDR2 SYDVKM. Trimming took 6 bases from V and 8 from J; bases not matched to a gene: 10. This CDR3 spans 15 amino acids. The CDR3 is CASSINTSGMDEQFF. DNA for the CDR3: TGTGCCAGCAGCATTAACACTAGCGGGATGGATGAGCAGTTCTTC.

The chain joins TRBV7-6 to TRBJ2-1; 9 positions agree with TRBD2. V lost 1 base to trimming and J lost 10 bases; unmatched junction nucleotides: 11. Germline V gives CDR1 SGHVS, CDR2 FNYEAQ. The CDR3 covers 16 residues. CDR3 sequence: CASSLVYLAGKDEQFF. Here the CDR3 DNA reads TGTGCCAGCAGCTTAGTTTACCTAGCGGGAAAGGACGAGCAGTTCTTC. Combining the CDR3 with reference TRBV7-6 and TRBJ2-1 gives the whole variable domain GAGVSQSPRYKVTKRGQDVALRCDPISGHVSLYWYRQALGQGPEFLTYFNYEAQQDKSGLPNDRFSAERPEGSISTLTIQRTEQRDSAMYRCASSLVYLAGKDEQFFGPGTRLTVL.

The CDR3 sequence is CASSTPGHEQFF. In DNA form, the CDR3 reads TGTGCCAGCAGTACCCCGGGGCATGAGCAGTTCTTC. The chain joins TRBV6-5 to TRBJ2-1, with D tentatively TRBD1 or TRBD2 (5 bases each). Trimming removed 5 bases at V and 8 bases at J, with 10 bases between. Looked up from germline, CDR1 is MNHEY and CDR2 is SVGAGI. The CDR3 covers 12 residues.

This clone came up a few times. The chain combines TRBV5-1 with TRBJ2-3, with D perhaps matching TRBD1 or TRBD2 (5 bases each). Germline CDR1 is SGHRS and CDR2 is YFSETQ. This CDR3 contains 15 residues. The germline V and J ends were trimmed by 0 bases and 0 bases, with 8 bases remaining between them. CDR3 sequence (DNA): TGCGCCAGCAGCTTGGACAGGACTAGCACAGATACGCAGTATTTT. Amino acids: CASSLDRTSTDTQYF. The complete variable domain, with remaining parts taken from reference TRBV5-1 and TRBJ2-3, reads KAGVTQTPRYLIKTRGQQVTLSCSPISGHRSVSWYQQTPGQGLQFLFEYFSETQRNKGNFPGRFSGRQFSNSRSEMNVSTLELGDSALYLCASSLDRTSTDTQYFGPGTRLTVL.

The chain uses TRBV27 and TRBJ2-7; TRBD1 might be the D (6 bases). CDR1 is MNHEY and CDR2 is SMNVEV in the germline V gene (reference sequence). The V gene lost 8 bases and the J gene lost 0 bases, with 14 bases spanning the gap. This CDR3 spans 14 amino acids. The CDR3 sequence: CASGGGRSSYEQYF. CDR3 DNA: TGTGCCAGCGGGGGCGGCCGTTCCTCCTACGAGCAGTACTTC.

This chain connects TRBV30 to TRBJ2-3, with a possible D match to TRBD1 (6 bases). CDR1 is GTSNPN, CDR2 SVGIG, per germline (reference sequence). Between the trimmed V and J ends, which lost 3 bases and 4 bases, there was a span of 17 bases. CDR3 length: 15 amino acids. This chain's CDR3 is CAWRAPRGRADTQYF. Written as DNA, the CDR3 is TGTGCCTGGAGAGCCCCCAGGGGAAGGGCAGATACGCAGTATTTT.

The chain links TRBV9 to TRBJ1-4; D unclear. The CDR3 runs to 17 residues. With 1 base removed from V and 0 bases from J, the gap between germline ends came to 13 bases. Germline CDR1 SGDLS, CDR2 YYNGEE. The CDR3 sequence is CASSVRPIVSTNEKLFF. DNA of the CDR3: TGTGCCAGCAGCGTAAGACCGATTGTCTCAACTAATGAAAAACTGTTTTTT.

The chain couples TRBV2 to TRBJ2-5; D is perhaps TRBD2 (7 bases). Trimming cost V 6 bases and J 5 bases, with 13 bases left between them. CDR1 is SNHLY, CDR2 FYNNEI, per germline. This CDR3 is built from 13 residues. This chain's CDR3 is CASSPGGRETQYF. The DNA for the CDR3 is TGTGCCAGCAGCCCCGGGGGGCGGGAGACCCAGTACTTC. The complete variable domain, with remaining parts taken from reference TRBV2 and TRBJ2-5, reads EPEVTQTPSHQVTQMGQEVILRCVPISNHLYFYWYRQILGQKVEFLVSFYNNEISEKSEIFDDQFSVERPDGSNFTLKIRSTKLEDSAMYFCASSPGGRETQYFGPGTRLLVL.

CDR3 nucleotide sequence: TGTGCCAGCAGTAGACAACAGGATCCGGACACTGAAGCTTTCTTT. This encodes CASSRQQDPDTEAFF. The chain carries TRBV6-1 and TRBJ1-1, with a possible D match to TRBD1 (5 bases). The germline V and J ends were trimmed by 5 bases and 3 bases, with 16 bases remaining between them. The length of the CDR3 is 15 residues. CDR1 MNHNS and CDR2 SASEGT come from the germline V gene.

J is TRBJ2-2 and V is TRBV6-4; either TRBD1 or TRBD2 may fit D (6 bases each). CDR3 length: 14 residues. Trimming left V 6 bases short and J 3 bases short, with 11 bases between. The germline gives CDR1 MRHNA, CDR2 SNTAGT. CDR3 in amino acids: CASRAGDYTGELFF. DNA of the CDR3: TGTGCCAGCAGGGCAGGGGACTACACCGGGGAGCTGTTTTTT.

The chain uses TRBV28 and TRBJ2-7; D call uncertain. V was pared by 2 bases and J by 11 bases, with 22 bases between. Germline V gene lookup returns CDR1 MDHEN and CDR2 SYDVKM. This CDR3 has 15 residues. The CDR3 sequence: CASSLLQAPVRPEYF. For the CDR3, the DNA is TGTGCCAGCAGTTTACTCCAGGCGCCAGTTCGCCCAGAGTACTTC.

This clone was found once. The same CDR3 can be traced to other DNA sequences in this sample. V usage is TRBV7-2 and J usage is TRBJ1-1; 8 bases agree with TRBD1. This CDR3 contains 14 residues. CDR1 is SGHTA, CDR2 FQGNSA, per germline. V trimming: 3 bases; J trimming: 0 bases; junction bases outside the gene matches: 0. This CDR3 reads CASSLGQVNTEAFF. The CDR3 coding sequence is TGTGCCAGCAGCTTGGGACAGGTGAACACTGAAGCTTTCTTT.